The 4 T cell receptor beta chains reported below all come from one sample, sequenced in a study of cytomegalovirus exposure and HLA in healthy donors. Primers: 60 Vbeta forward and 13 Jbeta reverse. Produced via immunoSEQ multiplex PCR; TCRdb's table is partial and in-frame only. Found here are some 180,000 clones, roughly 8.7% of them singletons; the top ten hold 1% to 1.5%. The sample was PBMCs. These receptors all stem from a woman in her thirties in good health and CMV-seropositive.

This chain joins TRBV5-1 and TRBJ2-7, with no clear D. Trimming shortened V by 3 bases and J by 5 bases, and 9 bases separated the two germline ends. Germline CDR1 reads SGHRS; CDR2 reads YFSETQ. The CDR3 consists of 12 residues. The CDR3 protein is CASSSSLDEQYF. In DNA, the CDR3 is TGCGCCAGCAGCTCCTCCCTCGACGAGCAGTACTTC.

This clone was picked up a small number of times. V usage is TRBV6-6 and J usage is TRBJ2-1; 8 bases are a match to TRBD1. Germline V gives CDR1 MNHNY, CDR2 SVGAGI (reference sequence). The CDR3 is 12 amino acids. V dropped 8 bases and J dropped 6; count of bases not matched to a gene: 3. CDR3 sequence: CASETGGNEQFF. The CDR3, as DNA: TGTGCCAGCGAAACAGGGGGCAATGAGCAGTTCTTC.

V is TRBV7-9 and J is TRBJ1-2; D not resolved. This CDR3 spans 14 amino acids. Germline CDR1 reads SEHNR; CDR2 reads FQNEAQ (reference sequence). Trimming stripped 1 base from V and 6 bases from J, with 12 bases between. Written as DNA, the CDR3 is TGTGCCAGCAGCTTAGATCGAGGTGTCGATGGCTACACCTTC. Translating it yields CASSLDRGVDGYTF. The variable domain in full, with the rest retrieved from reference TRBV7-9 and TRBJ1-2, is DTGVSQNPRHKITKRGQNVTFRCDPISEHNRLYWYRQTLGQGPEFLTYFQNEAQLEKSRLLSDRFSAERPKGSFSTLEIQRTEQGDSAMYLCASSLDRGVDGYTFGSGTRLTVV.

This clone was recorded a few times. The chain links TRBV6-5 to TRBJ1-4; the match to TRBD1 covers 8 bases. V dropped 4 bases and J dropped 7; count of bases not matched to a gene: 5. This CDR3 region has 14 residues. Germline V CDR1 and CDR2: MNHEY, SVGAGI. Here the CDR3 reads CASSLAGGREKLFF. The CDR3 nucleotides read TGTGCCAGCAGTTTGGCAGGGGGCCGTGAAAAACTGTTTTTT.